This TCR beta chain was sequenced during a study of T cells in Graves' hyperthyroidism and ophthalmopathy. In germline, CDR1 is LNHDA, CDR2 SQIVND (reference sequence). The CDR3 is 15 residues long. Trimming left V 8 bases short and J 1 base short, with 15 bases between. The source material, RNA transcripts, was used to amplify TCR beta CDR3 regions. During a first-round RT-PCR of the TCR CDR3, the HTBI primer set was used. TCRdb analysed the multiplex PCR reads with MiXCR anew, one entry per CDR3 protein. The sample records about 380,000 distinct CDR3 sequences, roughly 20% being singletons. Sequencing was performed on blood. This chain links TRBV19 with TRBJ1-5; D might be TRBD1 (6 bases). The TCR comes from a man between 18 and 29 years old with Graves' ophthalmopathy. The CDR3 reads CASDEWGTSNQPQHF. As DNA, the CDR3 is TGTGCCAGTGATGAGTGGGGGACAAGCAATCAGCCCCAGCATTTT.